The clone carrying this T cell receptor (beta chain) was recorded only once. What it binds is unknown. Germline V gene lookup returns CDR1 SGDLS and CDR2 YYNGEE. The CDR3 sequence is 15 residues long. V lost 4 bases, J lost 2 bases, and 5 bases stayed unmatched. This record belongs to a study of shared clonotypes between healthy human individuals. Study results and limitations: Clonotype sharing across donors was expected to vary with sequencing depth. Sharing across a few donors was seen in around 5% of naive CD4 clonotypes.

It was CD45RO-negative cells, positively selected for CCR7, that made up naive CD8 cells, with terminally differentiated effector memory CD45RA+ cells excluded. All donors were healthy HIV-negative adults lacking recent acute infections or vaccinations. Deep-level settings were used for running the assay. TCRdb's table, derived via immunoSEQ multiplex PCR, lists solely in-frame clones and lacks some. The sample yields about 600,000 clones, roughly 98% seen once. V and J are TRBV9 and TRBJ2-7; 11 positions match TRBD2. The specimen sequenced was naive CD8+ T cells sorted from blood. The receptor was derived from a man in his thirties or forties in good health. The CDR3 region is CASSIGTSGTYEQYF. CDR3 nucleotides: TGTGCCAGCAGCATCGGGACTAGCGGTACCTACGAGCAGTACTTC.